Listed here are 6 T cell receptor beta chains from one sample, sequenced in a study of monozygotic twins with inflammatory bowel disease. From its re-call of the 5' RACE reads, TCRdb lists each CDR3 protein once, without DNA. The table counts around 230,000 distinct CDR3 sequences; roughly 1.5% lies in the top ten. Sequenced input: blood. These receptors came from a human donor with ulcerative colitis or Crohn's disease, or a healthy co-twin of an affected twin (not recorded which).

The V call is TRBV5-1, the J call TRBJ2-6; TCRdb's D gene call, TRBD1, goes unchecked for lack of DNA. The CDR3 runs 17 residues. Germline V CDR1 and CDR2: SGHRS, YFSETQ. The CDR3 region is CASSTTGTVPGANVLTF.

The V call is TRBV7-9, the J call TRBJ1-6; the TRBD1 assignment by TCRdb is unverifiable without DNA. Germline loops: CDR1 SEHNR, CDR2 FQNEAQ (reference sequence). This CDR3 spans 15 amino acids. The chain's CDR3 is CASSLGRSDSSPLHF. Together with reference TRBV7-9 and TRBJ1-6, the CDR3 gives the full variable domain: DTGVSQNPRHKITKRGQNVTFRCDPISEHNRLYWYRQTLGQGPEFLTYFQNEAQLEKSRLLSDRFSAERPKGSFSTLEIQRTEQGDSAMYLCASSLGRSDSSPLHFGNGTRLTVT.

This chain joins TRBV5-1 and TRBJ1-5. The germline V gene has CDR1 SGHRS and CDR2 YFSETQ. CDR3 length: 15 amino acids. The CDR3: CASSSDGGANQPQHF.

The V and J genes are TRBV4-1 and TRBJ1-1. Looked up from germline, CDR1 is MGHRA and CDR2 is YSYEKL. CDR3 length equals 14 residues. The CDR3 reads CASNPFQGMSEAFF.

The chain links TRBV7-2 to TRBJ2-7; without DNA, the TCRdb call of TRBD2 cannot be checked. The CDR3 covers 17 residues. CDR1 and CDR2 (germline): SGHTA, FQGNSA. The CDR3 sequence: CASSLAPSRSREFEQYF.

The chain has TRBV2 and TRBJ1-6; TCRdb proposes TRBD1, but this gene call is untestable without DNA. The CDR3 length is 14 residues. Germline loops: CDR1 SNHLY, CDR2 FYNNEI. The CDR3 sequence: CASSLDRLEPPLHF.